The 7 T cell receptor beta chains below were found in one sample sequenced in a study of PD-L1 blockade in urothelial cancer (dated by TCRdb to about 2017). The receptor library was made with the immunoSEQ multiplex PCR assay. In TCRdb, the immuneACCESS table is reduced to in-frame sequences with V and J assigned. These tables do not hold every clone; where another copy was compared, an unresolved V gene accounts for under half, and the others remain unexplained. This sample holds about 63,000 clones; 81% were observed only once. 3.2% of the sample rests with the top ten. The time point label corresponds to: pretreatment peripheral blood. Here the sequenced sample was PBMCs, taken around atezolizumab (anti-PD-L1) treatment. The receptors come from a man aged 70 or older with urothelial cancer.

This clone showed up just a few times. V and J are TRBV5-6 and TRBJ2-3; perhaps TRBD1 as D (6 bases). The germline gives CDR1 SGHDT, CDR2 YYEEEE. The ends were cut back, 4 bases at V and 10 bases at J, with 13 bases in the middle. The CDR3 runs to 12 residues. The CDR3 region is CASSQDRGPQYF. In nucleotides, the CDR3 is TGTGCCAGCAGCCAGGACAGAGGTCCGCAGTATTTT.

This clone has a single count. This chain joins TRBV7-5 and TRBJ1-5; the DNA was not used to check the table's D call, TRBD1. TRBV7-5 is recorded as a pseudogene. The CDR3 loop spans 14 amino acids. The CDR3 bases are TGTGCCAGAAGCTTGGACAGGGGGCATCAGCCCCAGCATTTT. Its translation is CARSLDRGHQPQHF.

The CDR3 DNA reads as TGTGCCAGCAGATACAGGACAGCTAACCCTTTCTTT. It encodes CASRYRTANPFF. The V gene is TRBV28, the J gene TRBJ1-1, with TRBD1 as a possible D gene (6 bases). The CDR3 is 12 residues long. Germline CDR1 MDHEN, CDR2 SYDVKM. Trimming left V 6 bases short and J 12 bases short, with 17 bases between.

CDR3 sequence: CASSSTRTSGNTGELFF. The CDR3 bases are TGTGCCAGCAGCTCTACTCGGACTAGCGGAAACACCGGGGAGCTGTTTTTT. V is TRBV7-3 and J is TRBJ2-2; 10 nucleotides match TRBD2. Per germline, CDR1 SGHTA and CDR2 FQGTGA. This CDR3 is 17 amino acids long. The J segment lost 2 bases and the V segment lost 4 bases, leaving 7 bases of the junction unmatched.

The chain is built from TRBV7-9 and TRBJ2-1; possible D gene TRBD1, 6 bases. CDR1 is SEHNR and CDR2 is FQNEAQ in the germline V gene (reference sequence). V lost 5 bases and J lost 3, with 11 bases in between. The CDR3 covers 14 residues. CDR3 nucleotides: TGTGCCAGCAGCCCTTGGGGGCTCTACAATGAGCAGTTCTTC. Translating it yields CASSPWGLYNEQFF.

This rearrangement joins TRBV27 to TRBJ1-3; a possible D gene is TRBD1 (6 bases). Trimming shortened V by 5 bases and J by 3 bases, and 11 bases separated the two germline ends. This CDR3 is built from 14 residues. CDR1 and CDR2 (germline): MNHEY, SMNVEV (reference sequence). CDR3 region: CASSKQGSGNTIYF. The CDR3 DNA reads as TGTGCCAGCAGTAAACAGGGAAGTGGAAACACCATATATTTT.

In this sample, this clone turned up once. The chain employs TRBV9 and TRBJ1-2; TRBD1 agrees at 8 bases. Per germline, CDR1 SGDLS and CDR2 YYNGEE. The trim removed 7 bases at V and 8 bases at J, leaving 7 bases unmatched. This CDR3 spans 12 amino acids. The CDR3 here is CASHGQGYGYTF. The CDR3 nucleotides read TGTGCCAGCCACGGACAGGGCTACGGCTACACCTTC.